This entry lists 29 T cell receptor beta chains sequenced from one sample in a study of blood T cell repertoires in COVID-19. Sequenced by immunoSEQ multiplex PCR; TCRdb stores in-frame clones only, minus some. The data hold about 190,000 clones, with approximately 84% observed a single time. The sample comprised peripheral blood. Receptors were obtained from an older woman with active or convalescent COVID-19.

This chain links TRBV4-1 with TRBJ1-4; tentative D call: TRBD1 (5 bases). The CDR3 spans 17 residues. Trimming left V 3 bases short and J 0 bases short, with 14 bases between. The germline V gene has CDR1 MGHRA and CDR2 YSYEKL. Written as DNA, the CDR3 is TGCGCCAGCAGCCAGGCTTTTAGGGGTGCAACTAATGAAAAACTGTTTTTT. It translates to CASSQAFRGATNEKLFF.

This chain links TRBV18 with TRBJ1-1, with D tentatively TRBD1 (6 bases). CDR1 is KGHSH, CDR2 LQKENI, per germline. Trimming pared 3 bases from V and 4 bases from J, leaving 21 bases between. The CDR3 sequence is 17 residues long. CDR3: CASSPITGMALRTEAFF. The CDR3 DNA reads TGTGCCAGCTCACCGATTACAGGGATGGCTCTCCGCACTGAAGCTTTCTTT.

The chain couples TRBV6-5 to TRBJ2-7; 10 bases align to TRBD2. This CDR3 region has 12 residues. Germline V gene sequence: CDR1 MNHEY, CDR2 SVGAGI. The ends lost 6 bases at V and 6 bases at J; junction bases unmatched: 2. The CDR3 is CASRRTSGEQYF. The CDR3 coding sequence is TGTGCCAGCAGGCGGACTAGCGGCGAGCAGTACTTC.

The rearrangement links TRBV7-3 to TRBJ1-1, with TRBD1 matching 9 bases. After removal of 4 bases from V and 4 bases from J, the junction contained 7 bases not matched to a gene. This CDR3 has 15 amino acids. Germline CDR1 SGHTA, CDR2 FQGTGA. DNA of the CDR3: TGTGCCAGCAGCTCCACCGGGACAGGGATCACTGAAGCTTTCTTT. It specifies CASSSTGTGITEAFF.

The rearrangement uses TRBV7-3 and TRBJ2-1; TRBD2 is a possible D gene (6 bases). Germline V gene lookup returns CDR1 SGHTA and CDR2 FQGTGA. This CDR3 has 15 amino acids. V lost 2 bases and J 10 bases, leaving 18 bases between the germline ends. As DNA, the CDR3 is TGTGCCAGCAGCTTACGGGGCGGGGCCACAGGCGAGCAGTTCTTC. It is translated as CASSLRGGATGEQFF.

Only one count was recorded for this clone. The V gene is TRBV11-2, the J gene TRBJ2-5; 8 nucleotides align to TRBD2. Germline V gene lookup returns CDR1 SGHAT and CDR2 FQNNGV. The CDR3 spans 16 residues. Germline trimming cut 2 bases from V and 5 bases from J; bases unmatched to any gene: 10. The CDR3 here is CASSLTPGLEGETQYF. CDR3 sequence (DNA): TGTGCCAGCAGCTTAACTCCGGGACTAGAAGGGGAGACCCAGTACTTC.

CDR3 region: CASSLEARGFYEQYF. DNA of the CDR3: TGCGCCAGCAGCTTGGAGGCCAGAGGGTTCTACGAGCAGTACTTC. The chain couples TRBV5-1 to TRBJ2-7, with D possibly TRBD2 on 5 matching bases. Germline V lookup: CDR1 SGHRS, CDR2 YFSETQ. CDR3 length: 15 residues. The V end lost 0 bases, the J end lost 3 bases, and 13 bases lay between the germline ends. Together with reference TRBV5-1 and TRBJ2-7, the CDR3 gives the full variable domain: KAGVTQTPRYLIKTRGQQVTLSCSPISGHRSVSWYQQTPGQGLQFLFEYFSETQRNKGNFPGRFSGRQFSNSRSEMNVSTLELGDSALYLCASSLEARGFYEQYFGPGTRLTVT.

This clone has just one count. J is TRBJ2-5 and V is TRBV23-1; D is possibly TRBD2 (6 bases). TRBV23-1 is sorted into the ORF group, with uncertain function. Trimming shortened V by 6 bases and J by 1 base, and 18 bases separated the two germline ends. There are 16 residues in the CDR3. CDR3 nucleotide sequence: TGCGCCAGCAGCACTGATTACATGGGGGGCCAAGAGACCCAGTACTTC. It encodes CASSTDYMGGQETQYF.

This chain joins TRBV9 and TRBJ2-2; 9 bases line up with TRBD2. CDR3 length: 15 residues. CDR1 is SGDLS, CDR2 YYNGEE, per germline. J lost 5 bases, V lost 3 bases, and 5 bases had no gene match. This CDR3 is CASSAGLARTGELFF. The CDR3 DNA reads as TGTGCCAGCAGCGCCGGACTAGCGCGAACCGGGGAGCTGTTTTTT.

The V call is TRBV7-9, the J call TRBJ2-3; D uncertain. CDR3 size: 11 residues. The germline V and J ends were trimmed by 4 bases and 7 bases, with 6 bases remaining between them. Germline assignment: CDR1 SEHNR and CDR2 FQNEAQ (reference sequence). The CDR3 loop is CASSSQNTQYF. In DNA, the CDR3 is TGTGCCAGCAGCTCTCAGAATACGCAGTATTTT.

The chain has TRBV6-5 and TRBJ1-4; D perhaps matches TRBD1 (5 bases). Per the germline V gene, CDR1 is MNHEY and CDR2 is SVGAGI. Trimming took off 2 bases at V and 3 bases at J, with 10 bases between the two ends. The CDR3 contains 15 residues. The CDR3 coding sequence is TGTGCCAGCAGTTACGGGGGGGATCCTAATGAAAAACTGTTTTTT. Protein: CASSYGGDPNEKLFF.

V and J are TRBV11-3 and TRBJ2-1, with 11 nucleotides matching TRBD2. Unmatched junction bases numbered 2, after V lost 9 bases and J lost 4 bases. The CDR3 has 13 amino acids. Germline V gene lookup returns CDR1 SGHNT and CDR2 YENEEA. This chain's CDR3 is CASGTSGYNEQFF. DNA for the CDR3: TGTGCCAGTGGGACTAGCGGATACAATGAGCAGTTCTTC.

This clone was picked up a small number of times. The chain links TRBV19 to TRBJ2-7; 7 bases are a match to TRBD1. The CDR3 runs to 17 residues. Germline lookup yields CDR1 LNHDA and CDR2 SQIVND (reference sequence). J gave up 5 bases and V 5 bases, and 18 bases lay outside the gene matches. The CDR3 is CASSPSPIQGILNEQYF. DNA for the CDR3: TGTGCCAGTAGTCCATCCCCGATACAGGGGATCTTGAACGAGCAGTACTTC.

This chain uses TRBV5-1 with TRBJ2-3, with D tentatively TRBD2 (6 bases). CDR3 length equals 16 residues. Between the trimmed V and J ends, which lost 6 bases and 1 base, there was a span of 18 bases. From germline, CDR1 is SGHRS and CDR2 YFSETQ. CDR3 nucleotides: TGCGCCAGCAAAAGTTCCCCTGGCGGGGGCACAGATACGCAGTATTTT. Encoded protein: CASKSSPGGGTDTQYF.

The rearrangement joins TRBV19 to TRBJ1-1, with 7 bases that match TRBD1. The CDR3 extends over 14 amino acids. With 6 bases clipped from V and 0 bases from J, the junction kept 4 bases outside the gene matches. Germline assignment: CDR1 LNHDA and CDR2 SQIVND (reference sequence). The CDR3 bases are TGTGCCAGTAGCTACAGGGGAATGAACACTGAAGCTTTCTTT. It translates to CASSYRGMNTEAFF.

V usage is TRBV11-3 and J usage is TRBJ1-6, with TRBD1 matching over 8 bases. Germline values: CDR1 SGHNT, CDR2 YENEEA. V shed 4 bases, J shed 6 bases, and the junction held 2 bases outside the gene matches. CDR3 length equals 14 residues. The CDR3 reads CASSSRGLNSPLHF. CDR3 coding DNA: TGTGCCAGCAGCTCCAGGGGGCTTAATTCACCCCTCCACTTT.

The V call is TRBV4-1, the J call TRBJ1-5; tentatively, D is TRBD1 (5 bases). The CDR3 runs 16 residues. The V end lost 1 base, the J end lost 1 base, and 11 bases lay between the germline ends. In germline, CDR1 is MGHRA, CDR2 YSYEKL. CDR3 sequence reads: CASSQGRGGSNQPQHF. The CDR3 DNA reads TGCGCCAGCAGCCAAGGGAGGGGCGGAAGCAATCAGCCCCAGCATTTT.

V usage is TRBV30 and J usage is TRBJ1-1, with D possibly being TRBD1 (6 bases). The CDR3 totals 18 residues. Germline V gives CDR1 GTSNPN, CDR2 SVGIG (reference sequence). Trimming shortened V by 0 bases and J by 1 base, and 21 bases separated the two germline ends. The CDR3: CAWSVGGAASGPNTEAFF. CDR3 nucleotide sequence: TGTGCCTGGAGTGTAGGGGGGGCAGCCTCGGGCCCGAACACTGAAGCTTTCTTT.

V is TRBV10-1 and J is TRBJ2-3, with a weak D call TRBD2 (5 bases). Trimming shortened V by 4 bases and J by 0 bases, and 8 bases separated the two germline ends. The CDR3 has 14 residues. Germline V gene sequence: CDR1 WNHNN, CDR2 SYGVQD (reference sequence). The CDR3 DNA follows: TGCGCCAGCAGTGCGGCTAGCAGCACAGATACGCAGTATTTT. Amino acids: CASSAASSTDTQYF.

J is TRBJ1-2 and V is TRBV27, with D possibly matching TRBD1 (5 bases). V shed 0 bases and J shed 7 bases, with 9 bases lying between them. CDR3 length: 13 amino acids. Germline V gene lookup returns CDR1 MNHEY and CDR2 SMNVEV (reference sequence). Written as DNA, the CDR3 is TGTGCCAGCAGTTTATCCAGGGTTGTTGGCTACACCTTC. This sequence encodes CASSLSRVVGYTF.

V gene TRBV5-4 combines with J gene TRBJ2-3, with D unresolved. The CDR3 extends over 13 amino acids. The V and J ends lost 4 bases and 0 bases respectively, with 6 bases between them. The germline V gene has CDR1 SGHNT and CDR2 YYREEE (reference sequence). In nucleotides, the CDR3 is TGTGCCAGCAGCATGACTAGCACAGATACGCAGTATTTT. This translates into CASSMTSTDTQYF.

The genes are TRBV5-4 and TRBJ2-3, with TRBD2 matching 11 bases. CDR3 length equals 17 residues. V shed 4 bases, J shed 2 bases, and the junction held 9 bases outside the gene matches. Germline CDR1 is SGHNT and CDR2 is YYREEE (reference sequence). CDR3 coding DNA: TGTGCCAGCAGCCCCGCTCCTAGCGGGAGGAACACAGATACGCAGTATTTT. It codes for CASSPAPSGRNTDTQYF. Looking up the rest from reference TRBV5-4 and TRBJ2-3 gives the full variable domain: ETGVTQSPTHLIKTRGQQVTLRCSSQSGHNTVSWYQQALGQGPQFIFQYYREEENGRGNFPPRFSGLQFPNYSSELNVNALELDDSALYLCASSPAPSGRNTDTQYFGPGTRLTVL.

V and J are TRBV5-1 and TRBJ2-7, with TRBD2 matching over 9 bases. There are 15 residues in the CDR3. The J segment lost 5 bases and the V segment lost 6 bases, leaving 12 bases of the junction unmatched. Germline CDR1 SGHRS, CDR2 YFSETQ. DNA of the CDR3: TGCGCCAGCACCGAGGGAGCGGGAGGAGCCGACGAGCAGTACTTC. It yields the protein CASTEGAGGADEQYF.

The chain recombines TRBV4-1 with TRBJ2-7; 7 bases fit TRBD1. With V trimmed by 0 bases and J by 3 bases, 5 bases remained unmatched. The CDR3 is 15 amino acids. CDR1 and CDR2 from the germline V gene are MGHRA and YSYEKL. The CDR3 sequence: CASSQDPGQNYEQYF. The CDR3 DNA reads as TGCGCCAGCAGCCAAGACCCGGGACAGAACTACGAGCAGTACTTC.

The chain combines TRBV30 with TRBJ1-1, with D possibly being TRBD1 (6 bases). CDR1 GTSNPN and CDR2 SVGIG come from the germline V gene (reference sequence). V lost 3 bases and J lost 4, with 12 bases in between. The CDR3 is 13 amino acids. The CDR3 nucleotides are TGTGCCTGGAGGACAGGAGCCTTCACTGAAGCTTTCTTT. This gives the protein CAWRTGAFTEAFF.

The chain recombines TRBV5-1 with TRBJ1-2; 7 nucleotides align to TRBD1. Germline V gives CDR1 SGHRS, CDR2 YFSETQ. Losses at the gene ends were 0 bases for V and 4 bases for J; bases not matched to a gene: 6. The CDR3 is 15 amino acids. The CDR3: CASSLVQGIVYGYTF. Here the CDR3 DNA reads TGCGCCAGCAGCTTGGTACAGGGGATTGTCTATGGCTACACCTTC.

The CDR3 nucleotides read TGTGCCAGTAGACCAACTAGCGGGAGTAGCCATGAGCAGTTCTTC. Its translation is CASRPTSGSSHEQFF. The chain links TRBV19 to TRBJ2-1; 11 bases align to TRBD2. The CDR3 consists of 15 residues. J was trimmed by 8 bases and V by 6 bases; bases with no gene match: 9. Germline V gene sequence: CDR1 LNHDA, CDR2 SQIVND (reference sequence).

The gene calls are TRBV6-5 and TRBJ2-5; tentatively, D is TRBD2 (5 bases). The CDR3 loop spans 16 amino acids. V lost 0 bases, J lost 1 base, and 12 bases lay in between. The germline CDR1 and CDR2 sequences are MNHEY and SVGAGI. CDR3 nucleotide sequence: TGTGCCAGCAGTTACTCCGGGATCGGGATCCAAGAGACCCAGTACTTC. The encoded protein is CASSYSGIGIQETQYF.

The rearrangement joins TRBV5-1 to TRBJ1-4, with 9 bases matching TRBD1. The V gene's germline CDR1 is SGHRS and CDR2 YFSETQ. CDR3 length: 13 amino acids. V lost 7 bases and J lost 3; bases outside the gene matches: 1. The CDR3 DNA sequence: TGCGCCAGCGGGACAGGGTCTAATGAAAAACTGTTTTTT. This encodes CASGTGSNEKLFF.